One and the same sample provided the 31 T cell receptor beta chains below, sequenced in a study of spatial heterogeneity in lung cancer (dated by TCRdb to about 2019). Their target antigens are unknown. Library construction relied on 5' RACE. The sequencing machine was a NextSeq 500. In TCRdb, the public reads were trimmed at Q25 with fastp and aligned with MiXCR, with productive beta chains retained. Each record represents a unique CDR3 protein, reported with the most common genes and DNA among its rows. The sample table lists fewer than 10,000 distinct CDR3 sequences, approximately 7% of them with a count of one. Over 15% of the sample lies in the top ten. The time point label on this specimen signifies: sample taken at primary tumor resection. Broad study findings and their caveats: A correlation was observed between the number of expanded intratumoral alpha and beta TCRs and the tumor nonsynonymous mutation count.

The sequenced sample was lung tumor tissue, obtained at surgery. These receptors all come from a female donor with early-stage non-small cell lung cancer.

This clonotype has ten or more counts. Since the library was made to target alpha chains, this beta chain is a stray read and its abundance is not meaningful. This chain uses TRBV30 with TRBJ1-1; D is ambiguous. The V gene's germline CDR1 is GTSNPN and CDR2 SVGIG (reference sequence). The CDR3 is 13 amino acids. Trimming pared 4 bases from V and 3 bases from J, leaving 12 bases between. The CDR3 nucleotides read TGTGCCTGGATGGCAGACCCTTACACTGAAGCTTTCTTT. Protein sequence: CAWMADPYTEAFF. The full variable domain, its missing parts supplied by reference TRBV30 and TRBJ1-1, is SQTIHQWPATLVQPVGSPLSLECTVEGTSNPNLYWYRQAAGRGLQLLFYSVGIGQISSEVPQNLSASRPQDRQFILSSKKLLLSDSGFYLCAWMADPYTEAFFGQGTRLTVV.

By frequency in the sample, this clonotype is medium-sized (0.01 to 0.1%). A library prepared for alpha chains yielded this beta chain as an off-target read; its size is of little meaning. The gene calls are TRBV28 and TRBJ2-5; TRBD1 agrees at 11 bases. The CDR3 sequence is 15 residues long. Trimming at V came to 6 bases and at J to 5 bases, leaving 8 bases not matched to a gene. CDR1 MDHEN and CDR2 SYDVKM come from the germline V gene. The DNA of the CDR3 is TGTGCCAGCAGCGCCGGGACAGGGGGGCCTGAGACCCAGTACTTC. It encodes CASSAGTGGPETQYF.

This clonotype was observed many times. The library was prepared for alpha chains; this beta chain is a stray read, so its frequency means little. The chain has TRBV18 and TRBJ2-2, with unresolved D. The CDR3 consists of 14 residues. The germline V gene encodes CDR1 KGHSH and CDR2 LQKENI. Trimming took 3 bases from V and 2 from J, leaving 7 bases between them. Here the CDR3 reads CASSPYLNTGELFF. The CDR3 coding sequence is TGTGCCAGCTCACCCTATCTTAACACCGGGGAGCTGTTTTTT. The full variable domain, its missing parts supplied by reference TRBV18 and TRBJ2-2, is NAGVMQNPRHLVRRRGQEARLRCSPMKGHSHVYWYRQLPEEGLKFMVYLQKENIIDESGMPKERFSAEFPKEGPSILRIQQVVRGDSAAYFCASSPYLNTGELFFGEGSRLTVL.

This clonotype was seen at least ten times. Little can be read into the size of this beta chain, an off-target read in a library designed for alpha chains. The rearrangement joins TRBV27 to TRBJ1-5; 7 bases map to TRBD1. The CDR3 is made up of 15 amino acids. Germline-derived CDR1 and CDR2 are MNHEY and SMNVEV (reference sequence). With V trimmed by 5 bases and J by 6 bases, 10 bases remained unmatched. The CDR3 nucleotides are TGTGCCAGCAGTCGACAGGGTAGCTCGGGTCAGCCCCAGCATTTT. This encodes CASSRQGSSGQPQHF.

Worth noting for this clonotype: Within a library made for alpha chains, this beta chain is off target, and its count is uninformative. The chain couples TRBV30 to TRBJ2-1, with 14 bases that match TRBD2. Germline loops: CDR1 GTSNPN, CDR2 SVGIG (reference sequence). The J segment lost 12 bases and the V segment lost 3 bases, leaving 4 bases of the junction unmatched. This CDR3 comprises 13 residues. This chain's CDR3 is CAWSRGLAGGQFF. The CDR3 DNA reads as TGTGCCTGGAGCCGCGGACTAGCGGGAGGGCAGTTCTTC.

This clonotype has at least ten counts. Found in a library prepared for alpha chains, this beta chain is an off-target read, and its abundance has little meaning. The chain uses TRBV7-2 and TRBJ1-5, with D hard to call. V gave up 5 bases and J gave up 0 bases, with 5 bases separating them. CDR1 and CDR2 (germline): SGHTA, FQGNSA. CDR3 size: 13 residues. CDR3 amino acids: CASSSYSNQPQHF. CDR3 bases: TGTGCCAGCAGCAGCTATAGCAATCAGCCCCAGCATTTT.

This clonotype was seen repeatedly, ten times or more. Within a library made for alpha chains, this beta chain is off target, and its count is uninformative. This chain links TRBV6-6 with TRBJ2-1; 15 bases align to TRBD2. Germline lookup yields CDR1 MNHNY and CDR2 SVGAGI (reference sequence). The CDR3 loop spans 17 amino acids. V dropped 6 bases and J dropped 7; count of bases not matched to a gene: 10. CDR3 nucleotide sequence: TGTGCCAGCAGCCAACTCCGGACTAGCGGGAGGGCAAATGAGCAGTTCTTC. This sequence encodes CASSQLRTSGRANEQFF.

There are a few counts of this clonotype. This beta chain lies outside the target of a library built for alpha chains; its clone size means little. The chain carries TRBV20-1 and TRBJ2-7; tentative D call: TRBD1 (6 bases). The CDR3 loop spans 16 amino acids. V lost 5 bases to trimming and J lost 3 bases, with 23 bases between them. Germline V gene data show CDR1 as DFQATT and CDR2 as SNEGSKA (reference sequence). The CDR3 spells CSAVNRDTGLGYEQYF. The CDR3 DNA is TGCAGTGCTGTTAACCGGGACACCGGGCTGGGCTACGAGCAGTACTTC.

This clonotype was seen repeatedly, ten times or more. Since the library was made to target alpha chains, this beta chain is a stray read and its abundance is not meaningful. The rearrangement uses TRBV12-3 or TRBV12-4 and TRBJ2-7; D not resolved. Trimming took off 3 bases at V and 5 bases at J, with 8 bases between the two ends. The CDR3 length is 12 residues. Written as DNA, the CDR3 is TGTGCCAGCAGTTTCATTGGGAACGAGCAGTACTTC. This encodes CASSFIGNEQYF.

This clonotype was detected ten times or more. The library was designed around alpha chains, so this beta chain is a stray read whose abundance carries little weight. In nucleotides, the CDR3 is TGTGCCAGCAGCCACGGGACACTTGAAGCTTTCTTT. Amino acids: CASSHGTLEAFF. The genes are TRBV11-2 and TRBJ1-1; possibly TRBD1 for D (6 bases). Germline CDR1 SGHAT, CDR2 FQNNGV. This CDR3 is built from 12 residues. Trimming took off 5 bases at V and 7 bases at J, with 11 bases between the two ends. Using reference TRBV11-2 and TRBJ1-1 for the parts outside the CDR3, the full variable domain is EAGVAQSPRYKIIEKRQSVAFWCNPISGHATLYWYQQILGQGPKLLIQFQNNGVVDDSQLPKDRFSAERLKGVDSTLKIQPAKLEDSAVYLCASSHGTLEAFFGQGTRLTVV.

In this sample, this clonotype turned up many times. This beta chain lies outside the target of a library built for alpha chains; its clone size means little. The V call is TRBV29-1, the J call TRBJ1-2; D is undetermined. V dropped 4 bases and J dropped 3 bases, with 9 bases sitting between them. The CDR3 is 12 residues long. CDR1 and CDR2 from the germline V gene are SQVTM and ANQGSEA. The CDR3 region has the DNA TGCAGCGTTGCTCGGACGGACTATGGCTACACCTTC. It is translated as CSVARTDYGYTF. Full variable domain (remainder filled in from reference TRBV29-1 and TRBJ1-2): SAVISQKPSRDICQRGTSLTIQCQVDSQVTMMFWYRQQPGQSLTLIATANQGSEATYESGFVIDKFPISRPNLTFSTLTVSNMSPEDSSIYLCSVARTDYGYTFGSGTRLTVV.

This clonotype was found many times. Little can be read into the size of this beta chain, an off-target read in a library designed for alpha chains. V gene TRBV6-1 combines with J gene TRBJ1-2, with D perhaps matching TRBD1 (6 bases). The CDR3 covers 15 residues. V lost 2 bases, J lost 7 bases, and 17 bases lay in between. The germline V gene encodes CDR1 MNHNS and CDR2 SASEGT. The CDR3 protein is CASSEFGSGVGGYTF. The CDR3 nucleotides read TGTGCCAGCAGTGAATTTGGATCAGGGGTCGGTGGCTACACCTTC.

This clonotype was seen ten or more times. This beta chain lies outside the target of a library built for alpha chains; its clone size means little. The rearrangement joins TRBV7-9 to TRBJ2-2; TRBD1 or TRBD2 may be the D gene (5 bases each). The CDR3 sequence is 13 residues long. CDR1 and CDR2 from the germline V gene are SEHNR and FQNEAQ (reference sequence). V lost 5 bases and J 15 bases, leaving 19 bases between the germline ends. CDR3 in DNA: TGTGCCAGCAGCACCGGGACCCCTCCCGAGGTGTTTTTT. Protein sequence: CASSTGTPPEVFF.

Judged by abundance, this clonotype is medium-sized. This beta chain is a stray read from a library made for alpha chains; its abundance is not meaningful. The rearrangement joins TRBV5-1 to TRBJ2-5; TRBD1 aligns across 7 bases. V trimming: 4 bases; J trimming: 1 base; junction bases outside the gene matches: 4. CDR1 is SGHRS and CDR2 is YFSETQ in the germline V gene. The CDR3 consists of 14 residues. This CDR3 reads CASSPGQPQETQYF. CDR3 nucleotide sequence: TGCGCCAGCAGCCCGGGACAGCCCCAAGAGACCCAGTACTTC.

Many counts were recorded for this clonotype. This beta chain slipped into a library made for alpha chains as a stray read, so its size is not meaningful. This chain connects TRBV7-3 to TRBJ2-1; 7 bases match TRBD2. V shed 5 bases, J shed 7 bases, and the junction held 8 bases outside the gene matches. From germline, CDR1 is SGHTA and CDR2 FQGTGA. There are 14 residues in the CDR3. The CDR3 is CASSTGTKVNEQFF. The CDR3 DNA reads as TGTGCCAGCAGCACCGGGACTAAAGTGAATGAGCAGTTCTTC.

This clonotype was seen many times. This beta chain appears as a stray read in a library generated for alpha chains; its size is not informative. The genes are TRBV3-1 and TRBJ2-1, with 8 bases aligning to TRBD2. Unmatched junction bases numbered 2, after V lost 2 bases and J lost 5 bases. The CDR3 consists of 14 residues. Germline CDR1 is LGHDT and CDR2 is YNNKEL (reference sequence). The CDR3 bases are TGTGCCAGCAGCCAAAGCGGGAGCAACAATGAGCAGTTCTTC. This sequence encodes CASSQSGSNNEQFF.

Within the sample, this clonotype is medium-sized. This beta chain is off target for a library built for alpha chains, so its abundance means little. The rearrangement links TRBV5-1 to TRBJ2-2, with no clear D. The CDR3 consists of 12 residues. V lost 3 bases to trimming and J lost 5 bases, with 5 bases between them. In germline, CDR1 is SGHRS, CDR2 YFSETQ. CDR3 in amino acids: CASSSLTGELFF. The CDR3 DNA follows: TGCGCCAGCAGCTCATTGACCGGGGAGCTGTTTTTT.

This clonotype was counted many times. This beta chain turned up in a library designed for alpha chains; as an off-target read, its abundance says little. V and J are TRBV5-1 and TRBJ1-1, with D hard to call. V was pared by 2 bases and J by 1 base, with 6 bases between. Germline CDR1 is SGHRS and CDR2 is YFSETQ. This CDR3 has 13 amino acids. The CDR3 region has the DNA TGCGCCAGCAGCTTTGACACGAACACTGAAGCTTTCTTT. Residues: CASSFDTNTEAFF.

The sample holds many counts of this clonotype. For a library built for alpha chains, this beta chain is a stray read; little rests on its size. The chain recombines TRBV4-2 with TRBJ2-1; D not resolved. Germline loops: CDR1 LGHNA, CDR2 YNFKEQ. Trimming removed 0 bases at V and 10 bases at J, with 16 bases between. The CDR3 has 15 amino acids. This CDR3 is CASSQDSATNQEQFF. CDR3 sequence (DNA): TGTGCCAGCAGCCAAGATTCGGCAACCAATCAGGAGCAGTTCTTC.

Notes on this clonotype: Found in a library prepared for alpha chains, this beta chain is an off-target read, and its abundance has little meaning. The chain combines TRBV6-1 with TRBJ2-5; 7 nucleotides match TRBD1. J lost 4 bases, V lost 2 bases, and 7 bases had no gene match. The CDR3 runs 15 residues. Germline V gene sequence: CDR1 MNHNS, CDR2 SASEGT. This chain's CDR3 is CASSERQGRAETQYF. The DNA for the CDR3 is TGTGCCAGCAGTGAACGACAGGGAAGGGCAGAGACCCAGTACTTC.

This clonotype came up many times. This beta chain came through as a stray read in a library set up for alpha chains, and its size says little. V and J are TRBV16 and TRBJ1-5; D unresolved. Germline loops: CDR1 KGHSY, CDR2 FQNENV. V was pared by 1 base and J by 9 bases, with 16 bases between. The CDR3 has 15 amino acids. CDR3 sequence reads: CASSQFADTLGPQHF. CDR3 nucleotide sequence: TGTGCCAGCAGCCAATTTGCCGACACCCTGGGGCCCCAGCATTTT.

This clonotype rates as medium-sized. The library was designed around alpha chains, so this beta chain is a stray read whose abundance carries little weight. The chain combines TRBV20-1 with TRBJ2-1; maybe TRBD2 (6 bases). Germline V lookup: CDR1 DFQATT, CDR2 SNEGSKA (reference sequence). V dropped 2 bases and J dropped 6 bases, with 14 bases sitting between them. This CDR3 is 14 amino acids long. The DNA of the CDR3 is TGCAGTGCTAGATGGGGAGGCCTTGGCAATGAGCAGTTCTTC. This translates into CSARWGGLGNEQFF.

This clonotype was seen ten or more times. This beta chain is off target for a library built for alpha chains, so its abundance means little. The V gene is TRBV30, the J gene TRBJ1-6; no clear D. Germline CDR1 reads GTSNPN; CDR2 reads SVGIG (reference sequence). Trimming cost V 3 bases and J 5 bases, with 5 bases left between them. The CDR3 extends over 12 amino acids. The CDR3 DNA reads TGTGCCTGGAGAAGGGATAATTCACCCCTCCACTTT. Its translation is CAWRRDNSPLHF.

Many counts were recorded for this clonotype. This beta chain was picked up by a library intended for alpha chains and is off target, so its count carries little meaning. The V call is TRBV14, the J call TRBJ2-3, with D unclear. V shed 0 bases and J shed 9 bases, with 10 bases lying between them. Germline CDR1 reads SGHDN; CDR2 reads FVKESK. This CDR3 comprises 13 residues. The CDR3 DNA is TGTGCCAGCAGCCAAGAGGTTCGCGGCACGCAGTATTTT. It is translated as CASSQEVRGTQYF.

This clonotype was counted many times. The library was designed around alpha chains, so this beta chain is a stray read whose abundance carries little weight. V gene TRBV28 combines with J gene TRBJ1-1; 9 nucleotides agree with TRBD1. Germline CDR1 is MDHEN and CDR2 is SYDVKM. This CDR3 has 13 amino acids. Germline trimming cut 7 bases from V and 11 bases from J; bases unmatched to any gene: 11. This CDR3 is CASTPGTGWYAFF. The DNA of the CDR3 is TGTGCCAGCACCCCCGGGACAGGGTGGTATGCTTTCTTT.

This clonotype has ten or more counts. This beta chain is a stray read from a library made for alpha chains; its abundance is not meaningful. This rearrangement joins TRBV5-5 to TRBJ2-2, with TRBD1 matching over 8 bases. CDR1 is SGHKS, CDR2 YYEKEE, per germline (reference sequence). The V and J ends lost 4 bases and 2 bases, in that order; junction bases with no gene match: 7. CDR3 length equals 16 residues. CDR3 amino acids: CASSQGQGFNTGELFF. The CDR3 region has the DNA TGTGCCAGCAGCCAAGGACAGGGATTTAACACCGGGGAGCTGTTTTTT.

In this sample, this clonotype turned up many times. Since it is a stray read in a library aimed at alpha chains, this beta chain has a size that is not meaningful. The CDR3 spells CASSETTGGYGYTF. CDR3 bases: TGTGCCAGCAGTGAAACGACAGGGGGATATGGCTACACCTTC. This chain links TRBV2 with TRBJ1-2; 9 positions match TRBD1. The V gene end was trimmed by 2 bases and the J gene end by 5 bases; junction bases not matched to a gene: 3. The CDR3 is 14 amino acids. Germline V CDR1 and CDR2: SNHLY, FYNNEI.

In its sample, this clonotype was seen many times. This beta chain is an unintended read in a library built for alpha chains; its size means little. The chain carries TRBV7-8 and TRBJ1-5, with 10 bases matching TRBD1. The CDR3 is 14 amino acids. Germline V gene lookup returns CDR1 SGHVS and CDR2 FQNEAQ. Germline trimming cut 5 bases from V and 6 bases from J; bases unmatched to any gene: 4. CDR3: CASSLRTGGQPQHF. For the CDR3, the DNA is TGTGCCAGCAGCCTGAGGACAGGGGGTCAGCCCCAGCATTTT.

As concerns this clonotype: Being off target in a library aimed at alpha chains, this beta chain has a size of little meaning. V gene TRBV5-4 combines with J gene TRBJ2-7; 11 nucleotides line up with TRBD2. The germline CDR1 and CDR2 sequences are SGHNT and YYREEE (reference sequence). Trimming cost V 5 bases and J 2 bases; bases outside gene matches: 6. The CDR3 is 15 amino acids. CDR3 nucleotides: TGTGCCAGCAGGGCGGGGACTAGCGGTACCTACGAGCAGTACTTC. This encodes CASRAGTSGTYEQYF. The variable domain in full, with the rest retrieved from reference TRBV5-4 and TRBJ2-7, is ETGVTQSPTHLIKTRGQQVTLRCSSQSGHNTVSWYQQALGQGPQFIFQYYREEENGRGNFPPRFSGLQFPNYSSELNVNALELDDSALYLCASRAGTSGTYEQYFGPGTRLTVT.

This clonotype was counted at least ten times. Since it is a stray read in a library aimed at alpha chains, this beta chain has a size that is not meaningful. The CDR3 spells CASSEEGFPYEQYF. The CDR3 nucleotides are TGTGCCAGCAGTGAAGAAGGGTTTCCCTACGAGCAGTACTTC. V usage is TRBV6-1 and J usage is TRBJ2-7; D not resolved. Between the trimmed V and J ends, which lost 1 base and 2 bases, there was a span of 9 bases. CDR1 and CDR2 (germline): MNHNS, SASEGT. CDR3 length: 14 amino acids.

This clonotype was counted many times. This beta chain lies outside the target of a library built for alpha chains; its clone size means little. The chain links TRBV11-2 to TRBJ2-5, with 7 bases matching TRBD1. Germline V CDR1 and CDR2: SGHAT, FQNNGV. V lost 5 bases, J lost 3 bases, and 18 bases stayed unmatched. The CDR3 totals 18 residues. In DNA form, the CDR3 reads TGTGCCAGCAGCCCTAAACAGGGGACCTGGGTAAATAAAGAGACCCAGTACTTC. It specifies CASSPKQGTWVNKETQYF.